These T cell receptor beta chains were read from a single sample in a study of cytomegalovirus exposure and HLA in healthy donors. The protocol was immunoSEQ multiplex PCR, while the TCRdb copy is restricted to in-frame clones and leaves out a portion. This sample has 65,000 to 85,000 clones, with 65% to 85% found just once. The sample consisted of PBMCs. The receptors stem from a woman between 40 and 55 years old in good health and CMV-seropositive. Both conserved end residues are part of each CDR3. Each record gives: CDR3 DNA, CDR3 protein, D gene, clone size, J gene, V gene. A D gene is named only where the DNA matches it firmly. Only part of the rows carry a size: once, few, many, or a class if the clone is expanded.

TGTGCCAGCAGCTTGACAGGGAGCTCTGGAAACACCATATATTTT	CASSLTGSSGNTIYF	-	-	TRBJ1-3	TRBV5-6
TGTGCCAGCAGCCAGGAAAGTCTCAGGGGCTCCGAGCAGTACTTC	CASSQESLRGSEQYF	-	-	TRBJ2-7	TRBV7-9
TGCGCCAGCAGCTTGGGGGCCTTGCTTGGCGAGCAGTACTTC	CASSLGALLGEQYF	-	-	TRBJ2-7	TRBV5-1
TGTGCCAGCAGTGGGGTAGCGGAATACTCTGGGGCCAACGTCCTGACTTTC	CASSGVAEYSGANVLTF	-	-	TRBJ2-6	TRBV25-1
TGCGCCAGCAGCTTGGCCACAGGGGGCAACTATGGCTACACCTTC	CASSLATGGNYGYTF	TRBD1	-	TRBJ1-2	TRBV5-1
TGTGCCAGCAGAATATATAGCAATCAGCCCCAGCATTTT	CASRIYSNQPQHF	-	once	TRBJ1-5	TRBV5-8
TGTGCCAGCAGTTACTCTAGGACAGGGGGGGGCTACACCTTC	CASSYSRTGGGYTF	TRBD1	-	TRBJ1-2	TRBV6-5
TGCGCCAGCAGCCCGGGACTAGCGGGAGAAGGAGAGCAGTACTTC	CASSPGLAGEGEQYF	TRBD2	-	TRBJ2-7	TRBV5-1
TGTGCCAGCAGTTTGGGACAGGGGGGGATTAACACTGAAGCTTTCTTT	CASSLGQGGINTEAFF	TRBD1	-	TRBJ1-1	TRBV27
TGTGCCAGCAGTCCTGAAGCCGGGAGAAACTATGGCTACACCTTC	CASSPEAGRNYGYTF	-	-	TRBJ1-2	TRBV6-5
TGTGCCAGCATCAACGAGTACTATGGCTACACCTTC	CASINEYYGYTF	-	-	TRBJ1-2	TRBV5-5
TGTGCCAGCAGTTTAGGGGTCGTCTTAGGGACACCCCAAACCTACGAGCAGTACTTC	CASSLGVVLGTPQTYEQYF	-	-	TRBJ2-7	TRBV28
TGTGCCAGCGAAGGCGGGACCTTAAGGGAAGCTTTCTTT	CASEGGTLREAFF	-	-	TRBJ1-1	TRBV6-1
TGCGCCAGCAGCTCAGGACGGGACAGTTCTACAGATACGCAGTATTTT	CASSSGRDSSTDTQYF	TRBD1	-	TRBJ2-3	TRBV5-1
TGTGCCAGCATCCCGGGACACCTGGGCGACACTGAAGCTTTCTTT	CASIPGHLGDTEAFF	-	-	TRBJ1-1	TRBV19
TGTGCCTGGAGTGTCCAGGGCATATATAATTCACCCCTCCACTTT	CAWSVQGIYNSPLHF	-	-	TRBJ1-6	TRBV30
TGTGCCAGCAGCCAGTACCTAGCGGTGGACACTGAGCAGTTCTTC	CASSQYLAVDTEQFF	TRBD2	-	TRBJ2-1	TRBV7-9
TGTGCCAGCAGACCTGGGCAGGCAAACTATGGCTACACCTTC	CASRPGQANYGYTF	-	-	TRBJ1-2	TRBV2
TGTGCCAGCAACAGTCCAGGGGCCGGCAACACTGAAGCTTTCTTT	CASNSPGAGNTEAFF	-	-	TRBJ1-1	TRBV25-1
TGTGCCAGCAGCGCTACCCCCGGGACTGAGGGCGAGCAGTACTTC	CASSATPGTEGEQYF	-	-	TRBJ2-7	TRBV9
TGTGCCAGCAGCCAGGGACTATTAAACACCGGGGAGCTGTTTTTT	CASSQGLLNTGELFF	TRBD2	-	TRBJ2-2	TRBV14
TGTGCCTGGAGTGTCGGGGGGGGAGGTTGGAGAAAGACTGAAGCTTTCTTT	CAWSVGGGGWRKTEAFF	-	-	TRBJ1-1	TRBV30
TGCGCCAGCAGCGCAAGAAGTCGGCGAGGACAGGGCTCTGGAAACACCATATATTTT	CASSARSRRGQGSGNTIYF	TRBD1	-	TRBJ1-3	TRBV4-1
TGCGCCAGCAGCTGGGGACTAGCGGGGCCCGAGGGGACCCAGTACTTC	CASSWGLAGPEGTQYF	TRBD2	-	TRBJ2-5	TRBV5-1
TGTGCCAGCAGTCCACGGACGGGGGTTCTTATGGCTTTCTTT	CASSPRTGVLMAFF	-	once	TRBJ1-1	TRBV27
TGTGCCAGCAGCTCGAACCCGAGACAGGCTTACAATGAGCAGTTCTTC	CASSSNPRQAYNEQFF	-	once	TRBJ2-1	TRBV13
TGTGCCAGTAGGGGACAGGGAGATGGCTACACCTTC	CASRGQGDGYTF	TRBD1	-	TRBJ1-2	TRBV19
TGCGCCAGCAGTCCACCACGTGAGAACGAGCAGTACTTC	CASSPPRENEQYF	-	-	TRBJ2-7	TRBV5-1
TGCAGCGTTGAAGGGGGTAGCGGGGTAAGCACAGATACGCAGTATTTT	CSVEGGSGVSTDTQYF	TRBD2	few	TRBJ2-3	TRBV29-1
TGTGCCAGCAGTTACGACAGACGTAGCCAGCCCCAGCATTTT	CASSYDRRSQPQHF	-	few	TRBJ1-5	TRBV6-5
TGTGCCATCTCAGGAGGGCCTGCAACTAATGAAAAACTGTTTTTT	CAISGGPATNEKLFF	-	-	TRBJ1-4	TRBV10-3
TGTGCCAGCAGTCTGGTAGGGGGCGGTCAGCCCCAGCATTTT	CASSLVGGGQPQHF	TRBD1	-	TRBJ1-5	TRBV2
TGTGCCTGGGCCAGGGGTAATTCACCCCTCCACTTT	CAWARGNSPLHF	-	-	TRBJ1-6	TRBV30
TGTGCCAGCAGTTCAGTTTTTTCCACCTACGAGCAGTACTTC	CASSSVFSTYEQYF	-	-	TRBJ2-7	TRBV28
TGTGCCAGCAGTTTAAGTGGCGGGACCTACGAGCAGTACTTC	CASSLSGGTYEQYF	-	-	TRBJ2-7	TRBV28
TGTGCCAGCAGTTTAGCGGGGGGGCCAGATACGCAGTATTTT	CASSLAGGPDTQYF	TRBD2	-	TRBJ2-3	TRBV2
TGTGCCAGCAGCCAAGGGGCAGGGGGCGCGGGTACTGAAGCTTTCTTT	CASSQGAGGAGTEAFF	TRBD1	-	TRBJ1-1	TRBV4-2
TGTGCCTGGGAACGTAACAGGGCCGCCCGTGAGACCCAGTACTTC	CAWERNRAARETQYF	-	-	TRBJ2-5	TRBV30
TGTGCCAGCAGTACCCCCTGGACACACGCGAACACCGGGGAGCTGTTTTTT	CASSTPWTHANTGELFF	-	-	TRBJ2-2	TRBV28
TGTGCCAGCAGTGAGTTCTTCAGCTCCTACGAGCAGTACTTC	CASSEFFSSYEQYF	-	-	TRBJ2-7	TRBV2
TGTGCCAGTAGTATCAGACTAGCGGGAACCCCGGGGAATGAGCAGTTCTTC	CASSIRLAGTPGNEQFF	TRBD2	-	TRBJ2-1	TRBV19
TGTGCCAGCAGTTCTAAGTCGACAGATACGCAGTATTTT	CASSSKSTDTQYF	-	-	TRBJ2-3	TRBV27
TGTGCCAGCAGCTTAGGGACAGCTAGCACAGATACGCAGTATTTT	CASSLGTASTDTQYF	TRBD1	-	TRBJ2-3	TRBV5-4
TGTGCCAGCAGCTTATCAAGGGACAGGCCGGATGGCTACACCTTC	CASSLSRDRPDGYTF	TRBD1	-	TRBJ1-2	TRBV7-8
TGTGCCAGCTCACCGGCCCAAGCGGGGGCCAGCACAGATACGCAGTATTTT	CASSPAQAGASTDTQYF	TRBD2	-	TRBJ2-3	TRBV18
TGTGCCAGCAGCTTAGGATCGCGGGTTGGCGAGCAGTACTTC	CASSLGSRVGEQYF	-	-	TRBJ2-7	TRBV7-2
TGTGCCAGCAGCTTAACGGACAGGGATGAAAAACTGTTTTTT	CASSLTDRDEKLFF	TRBD1	few	TRBJ1-4	TRBV11-2
TGCGCCAGCAGCTTCTCAGGGTACACTGAAGCTTTCTTT	CASSFSGYTEAFF	-	-	TRBJ1-1	TRBV5-1